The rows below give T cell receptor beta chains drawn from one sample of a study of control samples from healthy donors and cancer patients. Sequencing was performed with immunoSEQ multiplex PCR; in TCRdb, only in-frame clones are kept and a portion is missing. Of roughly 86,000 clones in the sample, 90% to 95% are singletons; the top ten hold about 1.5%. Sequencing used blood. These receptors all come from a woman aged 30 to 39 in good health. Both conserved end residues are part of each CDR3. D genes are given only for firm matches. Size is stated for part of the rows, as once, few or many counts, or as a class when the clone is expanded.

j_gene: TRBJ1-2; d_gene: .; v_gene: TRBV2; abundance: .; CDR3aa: CASIRRSNYGYTF; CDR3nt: TGTGCCAGCATAAGGAGGTCGAACTATGGCTACACCTTC
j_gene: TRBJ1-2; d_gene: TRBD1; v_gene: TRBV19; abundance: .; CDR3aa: CASSISGGGSYGYTF; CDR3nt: TGTGCCAGTAGTATCTCAGGGGGCGGAAGCTATGGCTACACCTTC
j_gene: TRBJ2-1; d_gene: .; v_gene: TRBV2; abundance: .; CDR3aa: CASKFRRGAYNEQFF; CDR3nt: TGTGCCAGCAAATTCCGACGAGGGGCCTACAATGAGCAGTTCTTC
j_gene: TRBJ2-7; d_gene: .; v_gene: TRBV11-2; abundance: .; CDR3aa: CASSLVPWGREWGEQYF; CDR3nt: TGTGCCAGCAGCTTAGTTCCGTGGGGCAGGGAATGGGGCGAGCAGTACTTC
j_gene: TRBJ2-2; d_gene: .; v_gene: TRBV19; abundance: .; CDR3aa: CASSVHASNTGELFF; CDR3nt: TGTGCCAGTTCCGTCCACGCGTCGAACACCGGGGAGCTGTTTTTT
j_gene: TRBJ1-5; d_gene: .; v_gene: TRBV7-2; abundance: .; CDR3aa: CASSLFPGAQQPQHF; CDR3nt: TGTGCCAGCAGCTTATTTCCGGGGGCTCAACAGCCCCAGCATTTT
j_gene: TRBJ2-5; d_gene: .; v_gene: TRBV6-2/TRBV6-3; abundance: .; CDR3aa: CASSGIPGQPQETQYF; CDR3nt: TGTGCCAGCAGCGGAATCCCGGGGCAGCCACAAGAGACCCAGTACTTC
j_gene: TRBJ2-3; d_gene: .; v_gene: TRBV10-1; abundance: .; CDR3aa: CASSGQAFTDTQYF; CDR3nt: TGCGCCAGCAGTGGACAGGCCTTTACAGATACGCAGTATTTT
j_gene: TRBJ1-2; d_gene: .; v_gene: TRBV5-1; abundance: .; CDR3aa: CASSLAQAAGYTF; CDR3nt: TGCGCCAGCAGCTTGGCTCAGGCGGCTGGCTACACCTTC
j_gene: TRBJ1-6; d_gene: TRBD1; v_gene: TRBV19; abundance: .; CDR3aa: CASSTRQGSSPLHF; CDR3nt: TGTGCCAGTAGTACCCGACAGGGGTCTTCACCCCTCCACTTT
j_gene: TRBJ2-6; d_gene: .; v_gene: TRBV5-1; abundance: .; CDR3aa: CASSQVEGANVLTF; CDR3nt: TGCGCCAGCTCCCAGGTCGAAGGGGCCAACGTCCTGACTTTC
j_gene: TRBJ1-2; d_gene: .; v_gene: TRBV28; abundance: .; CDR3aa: CASSSPGVLDYGYTF; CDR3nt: TGTGCCAGCAGTTCCCCAGGGGTGTTAGATTATGGCTACACCTTC
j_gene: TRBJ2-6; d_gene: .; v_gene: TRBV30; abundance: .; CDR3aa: CAWETFPGSGANVLTF; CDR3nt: TGTGCCTGGGAAACTTTCCCAGGTTCTGGGGCCAACGTCCTGACTTTC
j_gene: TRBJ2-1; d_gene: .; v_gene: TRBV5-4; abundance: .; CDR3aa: CASSAGLTSITEQFF; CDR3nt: TGTGCCAGCAGCGCCGGACTGACTTCTATTACTGAGCAGTTCTTC
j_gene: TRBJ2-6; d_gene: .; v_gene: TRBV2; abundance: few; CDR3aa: CASSAEGRTGANVLTF; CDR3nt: TGTGCCAGCTCCGCGGAGGGGAGGACGGGGGCCAACGTCCTGACTTTC
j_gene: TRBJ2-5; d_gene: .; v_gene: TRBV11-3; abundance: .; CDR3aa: CASSLPMWGSQETQYF; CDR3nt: TGTGCCAGCAGCCTACCTATGTGGGGGAGTCAAGAGACCCAGTACTTC
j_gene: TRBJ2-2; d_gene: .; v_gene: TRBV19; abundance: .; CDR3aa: CASVEGPWVTGELFF; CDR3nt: TGTGCCAGTGTGGAGGGACCGTGGGTCACCGGGGAGCTGTTTTTT
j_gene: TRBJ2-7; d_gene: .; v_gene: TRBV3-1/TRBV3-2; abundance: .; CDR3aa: CASSQEGGKPEQYF; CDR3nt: TGTGCCAGCAGCCAAGAGGGGGGAAAGCCCGAGCAGTACTTC
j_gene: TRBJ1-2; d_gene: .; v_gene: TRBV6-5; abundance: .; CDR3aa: CASSYAGQHYGYTF; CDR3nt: TGTGCCAGCAGTTACGCGGGGCAGCACTATGGCTACACCTTC
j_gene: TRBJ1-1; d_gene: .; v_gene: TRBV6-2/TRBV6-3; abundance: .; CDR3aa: CASSRKLNTEAFF; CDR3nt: TGTGCCAGCAGTAGGAAATTGAACACTGAAGCTTTCTTT
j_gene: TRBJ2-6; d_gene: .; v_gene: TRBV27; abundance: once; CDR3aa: CASKKVTGAGANVLTF; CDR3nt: TGTGCCAGCAAAAAGGTCACGGGGGCTGGGGCCAACGTCCTGACTTTC
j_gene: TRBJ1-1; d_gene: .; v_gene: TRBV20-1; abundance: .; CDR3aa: CSATPGSEAFF; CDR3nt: TGCAGTGCGACCCCCGGGTCCGAAGCTTTCTTT
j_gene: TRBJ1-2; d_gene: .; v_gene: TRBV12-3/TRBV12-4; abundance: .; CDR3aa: CASSLSKFYGYTF; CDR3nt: TGTGCCAGCAGCCTCTCTAAATTCTATGGCTACACCTTC
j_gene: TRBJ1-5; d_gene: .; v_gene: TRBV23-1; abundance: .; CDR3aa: CASSPKPPGHFPNQPQHF; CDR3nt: TGCGCCAGCAGTCCCAAGCCCCCGGGACACTTCCCAAATCAGCCCCAGCATTTT
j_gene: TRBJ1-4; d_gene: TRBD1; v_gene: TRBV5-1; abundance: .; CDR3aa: CASSLGQGRRVDEKLFF; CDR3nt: TGCGCCAGCAGCTTGGGACAGGGTAGGAGGGTTGATGAAAAACTGTTTTTT
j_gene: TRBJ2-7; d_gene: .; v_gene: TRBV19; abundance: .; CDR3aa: CASSIGGAYYEQYF; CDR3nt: TGTGCCAGTAGTATTGGAGGGGCGTACTACGAGCAGTACTTC
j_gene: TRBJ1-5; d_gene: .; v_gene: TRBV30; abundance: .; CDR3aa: CAWSVPGQYQPQHF; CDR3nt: TGTGCCTGGAGTGTACCCGGTCAGTATCAGCCCCAGCATTTT
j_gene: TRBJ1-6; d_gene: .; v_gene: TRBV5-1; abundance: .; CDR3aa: CASSLSLDSRNSPLHF; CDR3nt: TGCGCCAGCAGCTTGTCTTTAGACAGCCGGAATTCACCCCTCCACTTT
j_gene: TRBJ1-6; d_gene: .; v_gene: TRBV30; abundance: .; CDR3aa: CAWGPGLGSSPLHF; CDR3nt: TGTGCCTGGGGACCGGGACTTGGTAGTTCACCCCTCCACTTT
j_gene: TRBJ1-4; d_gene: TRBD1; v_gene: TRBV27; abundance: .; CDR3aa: CASSLSRGQGNEKLFF; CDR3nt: TGTGCCAGCAGTTTATCTAGGGGGCAGGGGAATGAAAAACTGTTTTTT
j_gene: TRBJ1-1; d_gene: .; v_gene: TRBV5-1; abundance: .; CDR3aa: CASSLGGVNTEAFF; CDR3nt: TGCGCCAGCAGCCTGGGGGGAGTGAACACTGAAGCTTTCTTT
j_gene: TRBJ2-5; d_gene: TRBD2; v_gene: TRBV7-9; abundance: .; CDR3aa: CASSNRLAGEETQYF; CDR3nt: TGTGCCAGCAGCAACCGACTAGCGGGAGAAGAGACCCAGTACTTC
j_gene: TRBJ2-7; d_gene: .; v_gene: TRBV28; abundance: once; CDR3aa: CASSLIGGSEQYF; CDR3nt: TGTGCCAGCAGTTTAATTGGGGGGAGCGAGCAGTACTTC
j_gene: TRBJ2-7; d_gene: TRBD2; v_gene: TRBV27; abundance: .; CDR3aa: CASSSPGLAGSSYEQYF; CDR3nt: TGTGCCAGCAGTTCTCCGGGACTAGCGGGAAGCTCCTACGAGCAGTACTTC
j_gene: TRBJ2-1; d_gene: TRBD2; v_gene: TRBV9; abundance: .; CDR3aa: CASSGTSGTISYNEQFF; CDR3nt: TGTGCCAGCAGCGGGACTAGCGGGACGATATCCTACAATGAGCAGTTCTTC
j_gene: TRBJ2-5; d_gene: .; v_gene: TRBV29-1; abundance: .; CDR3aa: CSVKTRLGETQYF; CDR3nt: TGCAGCGTGAAGACACGTCTGGGAGAGACCCAGTACTTC
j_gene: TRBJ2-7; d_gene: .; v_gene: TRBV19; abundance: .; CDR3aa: CASSAGSPYEQYF; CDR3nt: TGTGCCAGTAGTGCCGGGAGCCCCTACGAGCAGTACTTC
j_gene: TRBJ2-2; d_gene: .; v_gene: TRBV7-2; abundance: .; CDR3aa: CASSFRTGELFF; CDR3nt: TGTGCCAGCAGCTTCAGAACCGGGGAGCTGTTTTTT
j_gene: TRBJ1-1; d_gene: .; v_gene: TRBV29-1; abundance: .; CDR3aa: CSVTGGIGTEAFF; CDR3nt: TGCAGCGTCACCGGGGGGATAGGCACTGAAGCTTTCTTT
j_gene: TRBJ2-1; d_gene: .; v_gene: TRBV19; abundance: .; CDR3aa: CASSIRGLWSSYNEQFF; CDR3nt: TGTGCCAGTAGTATAAGGGGACTCTGGTCCTCCTACAATGAGCAGTTCTTC
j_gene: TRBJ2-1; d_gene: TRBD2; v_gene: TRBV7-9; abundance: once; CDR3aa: CASSLDYGGTGEQFF; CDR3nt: TGTGCCAGCAGCTTAGATTACGGGGGGACTGGTGAGCAGTTCTTC
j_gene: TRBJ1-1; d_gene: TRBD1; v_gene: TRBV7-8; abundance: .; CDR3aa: CASSKDREPRAAFF; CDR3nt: TGTGCCAGCAGCAAGGACAGGGAGCCTCGTGCAGCTTTCTTT
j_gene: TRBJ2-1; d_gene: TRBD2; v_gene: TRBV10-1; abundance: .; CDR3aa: CASSESSASGSNEQFF; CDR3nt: TGCGCCAGCAGTGAGTCGAGCGCTAGCGGGAGCAATGAGCAGTTCTTC
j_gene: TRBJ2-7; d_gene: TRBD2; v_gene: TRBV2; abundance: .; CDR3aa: CASSEASGRIVDEQYF; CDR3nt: TGTGCCAGCAGTGAGGCTAGCGGGAGAATCGTGGACGAGCAGTACTTC
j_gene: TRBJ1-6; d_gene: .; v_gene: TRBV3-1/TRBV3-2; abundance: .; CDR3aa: CASSIGGGEWSPLHF; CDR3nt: TGTGCCAGCAGCATAGGGGGGGGCGAATGGTCACCCCTCCACTTT
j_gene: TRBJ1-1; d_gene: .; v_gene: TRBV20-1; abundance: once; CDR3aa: CSARGGTEAFF; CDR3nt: TGCAGTGCAAGGGGGGGCACTGAAGCTTTCTTT
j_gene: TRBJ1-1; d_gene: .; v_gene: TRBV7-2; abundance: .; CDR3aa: CASSRQWDTEAFF; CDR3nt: TGTGCCAGCAGCCGACAGTGGGACACTGAAGCTTTCTTT
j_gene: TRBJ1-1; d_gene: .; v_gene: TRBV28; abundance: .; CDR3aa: CASSLLPTPNTEAFF; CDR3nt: TGTGCCAGCAGTTTATTACCTACGCCGAACACTGAAGCTTTCTTT
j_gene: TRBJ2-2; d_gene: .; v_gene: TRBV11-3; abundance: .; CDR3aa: CASSGKTGRPGELFF; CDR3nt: TGTGCCAGCAGCGGAAAGACGGGGCGTCCCGGGGAGCTGTTTTTT
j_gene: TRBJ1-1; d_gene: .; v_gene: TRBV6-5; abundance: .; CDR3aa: CASYREGTEAFF; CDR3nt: TGTGCCAGCTACAGGGAAGGCACTGAAGCTTTCTTT
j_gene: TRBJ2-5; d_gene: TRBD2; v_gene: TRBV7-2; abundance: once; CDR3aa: CASSKTSGKGTQYF; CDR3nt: TGTGCCAGCAGCAAGACTAGCGGGAAGGGGACCCAGTACTTC
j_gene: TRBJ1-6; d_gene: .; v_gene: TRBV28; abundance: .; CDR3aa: CASSLPGGGFNSPLHF; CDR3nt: TGTGCCAGCAGTTTACCGGGGGGAGGGTTTAATTCACCCCTCCACTTT
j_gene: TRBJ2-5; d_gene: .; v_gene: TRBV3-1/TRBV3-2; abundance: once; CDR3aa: CASSQDSRPEETQYF; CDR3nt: TGTGCCAGCAGCCAAGATTCGAGGCCGGAAGAGACCCAGTACTTC